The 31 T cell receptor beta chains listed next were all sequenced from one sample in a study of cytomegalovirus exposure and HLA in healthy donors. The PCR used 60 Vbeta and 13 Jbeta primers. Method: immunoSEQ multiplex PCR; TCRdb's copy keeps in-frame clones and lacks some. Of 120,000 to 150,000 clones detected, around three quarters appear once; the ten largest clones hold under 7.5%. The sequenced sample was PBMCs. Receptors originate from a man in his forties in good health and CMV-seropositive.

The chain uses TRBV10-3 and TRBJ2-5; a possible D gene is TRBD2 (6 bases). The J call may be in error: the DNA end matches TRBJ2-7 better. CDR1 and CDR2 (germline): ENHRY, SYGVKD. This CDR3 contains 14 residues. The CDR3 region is CAISESQLANEQYF. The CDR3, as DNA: TGTGCCATCAGTGAGTCGCAACTAGCTAACGAGCAGTACTTC.

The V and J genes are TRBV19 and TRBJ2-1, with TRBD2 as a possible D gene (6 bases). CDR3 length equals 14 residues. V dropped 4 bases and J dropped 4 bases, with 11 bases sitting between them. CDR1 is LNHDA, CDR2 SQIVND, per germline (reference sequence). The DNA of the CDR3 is TGTGCCAGTAGTAGGGGGGAGTGGTACAATGAGCAGTTCTTC. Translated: CASSRGEWYNEQFF.

CDR3 in DNA: TGTGCCAGCAGTTTTCCCCAAAACACTGAAGCTTTCTTT. Its protein product is CASSFPQNTEAFF. The chain has TRBV28 and TRBJ1-1; D is ambiguous. This CDR3 is built from 13 residues. The V end lost 3 bases, the J end lost 2 bases, and 7 bases lay between the germline ends. Looked up from germline, CDR1 is MDHEN and CDR2 is SYDVKM.

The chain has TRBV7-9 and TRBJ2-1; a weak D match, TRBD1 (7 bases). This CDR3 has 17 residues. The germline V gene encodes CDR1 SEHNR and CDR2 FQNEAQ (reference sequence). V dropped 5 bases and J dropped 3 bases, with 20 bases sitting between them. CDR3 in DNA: TGTGCCAGCAGCCCGACAGGGACGGGGGCCTACTACAATGAGCAGTTCTTC. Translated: CASSPTGTGAYYNEQFF.

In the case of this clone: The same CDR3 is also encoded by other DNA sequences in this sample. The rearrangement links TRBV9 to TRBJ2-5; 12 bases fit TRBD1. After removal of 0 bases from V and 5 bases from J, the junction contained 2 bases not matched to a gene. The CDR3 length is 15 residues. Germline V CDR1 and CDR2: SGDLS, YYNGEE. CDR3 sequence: CASSVGDRGRETQYF. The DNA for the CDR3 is TGTGCCAGCAGCGTAGGGGACAGGGGGCGGGAGACCCAGTACTTC.

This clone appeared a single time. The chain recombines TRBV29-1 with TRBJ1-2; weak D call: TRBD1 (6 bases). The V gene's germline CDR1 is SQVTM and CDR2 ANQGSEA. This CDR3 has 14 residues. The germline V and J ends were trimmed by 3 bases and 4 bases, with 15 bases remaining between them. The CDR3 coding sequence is TGCAGCGTTGATTCACTACAGGGTTTCTATGGCTACACCTTC. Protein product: CSVDSLQGFYGYTF.

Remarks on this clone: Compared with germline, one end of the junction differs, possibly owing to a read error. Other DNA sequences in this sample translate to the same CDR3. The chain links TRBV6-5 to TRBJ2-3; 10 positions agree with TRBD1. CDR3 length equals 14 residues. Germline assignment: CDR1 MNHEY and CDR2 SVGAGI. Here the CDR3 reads CASSRDRGADTQYF. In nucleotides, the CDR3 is TGTGCCAGCAGTCGGGACAGGGGAGCAGATACGCAGTACTTT.

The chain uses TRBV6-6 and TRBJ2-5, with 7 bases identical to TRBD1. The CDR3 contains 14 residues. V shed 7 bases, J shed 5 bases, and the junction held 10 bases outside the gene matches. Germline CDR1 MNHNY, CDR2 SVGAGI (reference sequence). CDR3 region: CASTYRGRAETQYF. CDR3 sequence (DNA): TGTGCCAGCACCTACAGGGGTCGGGCGGAGACCCAGTACTTC.

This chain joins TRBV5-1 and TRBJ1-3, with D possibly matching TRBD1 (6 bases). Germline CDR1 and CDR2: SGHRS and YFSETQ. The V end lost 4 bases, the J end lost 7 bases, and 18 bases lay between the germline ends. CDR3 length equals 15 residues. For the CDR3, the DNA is TGCGCCAGCAGCCCGAGGCAGGGGCGGGAGAACACCATATATTTT. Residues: CASSPRQGRENTIYF.

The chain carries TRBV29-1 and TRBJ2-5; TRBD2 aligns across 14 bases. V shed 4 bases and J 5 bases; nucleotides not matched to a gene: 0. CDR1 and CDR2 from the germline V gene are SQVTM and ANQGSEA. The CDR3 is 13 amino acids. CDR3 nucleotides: TGCAGCGTTGGACTAGCGGGGGGGGAGACCCAGTACTTC. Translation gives CSVGLAGGETQYF.

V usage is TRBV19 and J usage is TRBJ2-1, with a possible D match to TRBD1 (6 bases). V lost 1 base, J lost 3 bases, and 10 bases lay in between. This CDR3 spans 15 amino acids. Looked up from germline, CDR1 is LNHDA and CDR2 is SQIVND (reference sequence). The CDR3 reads CASSIVTGIYNEQFF. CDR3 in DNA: TGTGCCAGTAGTATAGTCACAGGGATCTACAATGAGCAGTTCTTC.

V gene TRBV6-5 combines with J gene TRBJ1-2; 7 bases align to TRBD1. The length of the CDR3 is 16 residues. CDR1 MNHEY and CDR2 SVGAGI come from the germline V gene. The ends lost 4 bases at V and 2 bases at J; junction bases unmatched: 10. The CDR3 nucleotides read TGTGCCAGCAGTTTCCCGGGACAGAATACCAACTATGGCTACACCTTC. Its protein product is CASSFPGQNTNYGYTF.

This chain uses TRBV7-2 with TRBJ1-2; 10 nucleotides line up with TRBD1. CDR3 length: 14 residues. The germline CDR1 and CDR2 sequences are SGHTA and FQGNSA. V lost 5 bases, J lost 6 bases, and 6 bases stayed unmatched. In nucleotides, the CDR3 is TGTGCCAGCAGCCGGGGAGGGACAGGGGATGGCTACACCTTC. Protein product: CASSRGGTGDGYTF. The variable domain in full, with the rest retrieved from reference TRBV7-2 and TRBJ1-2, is GAGVSQSPSNKVTEKGKDVELRCDPISGHTALYWYRQSLGQGLEFLIYFQGNSAPDKSGLPSDRFSAERTGGSVSTLTIQRTQQEDSAVYLCASSRGGTGDGYTFGSGTRLTVV.

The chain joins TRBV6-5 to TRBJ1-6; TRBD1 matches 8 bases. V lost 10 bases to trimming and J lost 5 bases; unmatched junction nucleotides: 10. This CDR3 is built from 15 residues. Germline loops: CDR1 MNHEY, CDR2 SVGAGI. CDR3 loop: CATRPGGADNSPLHF. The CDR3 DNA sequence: TGTGCCACAAGACCAGGGGGCGCGGATAATTCACCCCTCCACTTT.

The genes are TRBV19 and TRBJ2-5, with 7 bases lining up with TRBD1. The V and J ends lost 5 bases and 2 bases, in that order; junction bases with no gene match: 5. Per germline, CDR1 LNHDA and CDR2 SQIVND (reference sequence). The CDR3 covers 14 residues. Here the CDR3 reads CASSVRQGQETQYF. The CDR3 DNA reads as TGTGCCAGTAGTGTAAGACAGGGTCAAGAGACCCAGTACTTC.

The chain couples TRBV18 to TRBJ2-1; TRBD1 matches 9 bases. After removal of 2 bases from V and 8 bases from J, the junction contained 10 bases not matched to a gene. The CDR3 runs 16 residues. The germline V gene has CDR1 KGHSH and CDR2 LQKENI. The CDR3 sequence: CASSPTYRGLGDEQFF. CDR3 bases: TGTGCCAGCTCACCAACATACAGGGGGCTTGGAGATGAGCAGTTCTTC. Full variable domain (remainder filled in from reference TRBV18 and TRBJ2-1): NAGVMQNPRHLVRRRGQEARLRCSPMKGHSHVYWYRQLPEEGLKFMVYLQKENIIDESGMPKERFSAEFPKEGPSILRIQQVVRGDSAAYFCASSPTYRGLGDEQFFGPGTRLTVL.

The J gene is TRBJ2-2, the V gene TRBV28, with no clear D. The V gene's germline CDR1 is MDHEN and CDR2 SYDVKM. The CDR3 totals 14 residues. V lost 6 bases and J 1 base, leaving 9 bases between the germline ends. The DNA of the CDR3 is TGTGCCAGCAGCCCCCTATGGAACACCGGGGAGCTGTTTTTT. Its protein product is CASSPLWNTGELFF.

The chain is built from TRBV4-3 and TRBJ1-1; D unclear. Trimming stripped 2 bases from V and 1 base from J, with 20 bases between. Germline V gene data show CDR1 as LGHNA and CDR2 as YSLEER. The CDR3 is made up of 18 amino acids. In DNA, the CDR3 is TGCGCCAGCAGCCAACGCCCCGCCGTTGATCGACAGAACACTGAAGCTTTCTTT. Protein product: CASSQRPAVDRQNTEAFF.

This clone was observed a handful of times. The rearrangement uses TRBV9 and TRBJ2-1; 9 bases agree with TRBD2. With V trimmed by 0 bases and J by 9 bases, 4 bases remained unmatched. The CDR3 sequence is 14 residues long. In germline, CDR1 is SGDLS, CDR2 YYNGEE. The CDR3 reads CASSVGGSGSEQFF. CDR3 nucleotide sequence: TGTGCCAGCAGCGTAGGTGGTAGCGGGAGTGAGCAGTTCTTC.

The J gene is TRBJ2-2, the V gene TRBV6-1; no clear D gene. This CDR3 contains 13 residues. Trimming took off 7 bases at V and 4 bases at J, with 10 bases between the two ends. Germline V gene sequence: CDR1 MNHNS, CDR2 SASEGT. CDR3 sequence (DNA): TGTGCCAGCACCGAGCCCGGCACCGGGGAGCTGTTTTTT. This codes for CASTEPGTGELFF.

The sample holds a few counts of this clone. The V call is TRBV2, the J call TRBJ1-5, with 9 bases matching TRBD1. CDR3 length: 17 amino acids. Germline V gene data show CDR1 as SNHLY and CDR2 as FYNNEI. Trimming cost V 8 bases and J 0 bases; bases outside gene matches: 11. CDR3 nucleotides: TGTGCCAGCGCCTGGACAGGGGAGAGGGTTAGCAATCAGCCCCAGCATTTT. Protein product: CASAWTGERVSNQPQHF.

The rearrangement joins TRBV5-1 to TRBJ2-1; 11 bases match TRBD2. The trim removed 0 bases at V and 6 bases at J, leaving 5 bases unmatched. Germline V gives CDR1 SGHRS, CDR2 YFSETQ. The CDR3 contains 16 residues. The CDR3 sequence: CASSLALAGGGNEQFF. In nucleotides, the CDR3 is TGCGCCAGCAGCTTGGCGCTAGCGGGGGGAGGCAATGAGCAGTTCTTC.

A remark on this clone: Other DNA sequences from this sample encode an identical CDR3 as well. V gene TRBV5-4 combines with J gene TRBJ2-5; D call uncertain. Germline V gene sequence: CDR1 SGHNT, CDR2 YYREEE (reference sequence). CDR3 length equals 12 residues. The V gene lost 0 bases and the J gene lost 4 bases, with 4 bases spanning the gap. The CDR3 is CASSLDLETQYF. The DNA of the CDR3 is TGTGCCAGCAGCTTGGACTTAGAGACCCAGTACTTC.

CDR3 in amino acids: CASSIWGDQPQHF. The CDR3 nucleotides are TGTGCCAGTAGTATATGGGGGGATCAGCCCCAGCATTTT. The gene calls are TRBV19 and TRBJ1-5; the D gene is possibly TRBD1 (5 bases). The CDR3 runs to 13 residues. The V and J ends lost 2 bases and 5 bases respectively, with 7 bases between them. The germline V gene encodes CDR1 LNHDA and CDR2 SQIVND (reference sequence).

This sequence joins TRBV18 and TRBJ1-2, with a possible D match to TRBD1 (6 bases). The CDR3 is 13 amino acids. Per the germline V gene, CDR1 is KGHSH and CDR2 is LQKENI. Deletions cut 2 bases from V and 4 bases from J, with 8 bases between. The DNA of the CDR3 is TGTGCCAGCTCACCAGACAGGAGCTATGGCTACACCTTC. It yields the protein CASSPDRSYGYTF. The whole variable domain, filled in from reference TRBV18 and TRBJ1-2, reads NAGVMQNPRHLVRRRGQEARLRCSPMKGHSHVYWYRQLPEEGLKFMVYLQKENIIDESGMPKERFSAEFPKEGPSILRIQQVVRGDSAAYFCASSPDRSYGYTFGSGTRLTVV.

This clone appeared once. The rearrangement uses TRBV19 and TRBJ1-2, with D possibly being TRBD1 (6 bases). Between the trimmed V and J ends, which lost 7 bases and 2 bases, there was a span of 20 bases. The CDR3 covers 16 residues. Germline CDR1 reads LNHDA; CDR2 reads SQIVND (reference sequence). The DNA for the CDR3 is TGTGCCAGTAAACCGACCGGGACACCGTACAACTATGGCTACACCTTC. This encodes CASKPTGTPYNYGYTF.

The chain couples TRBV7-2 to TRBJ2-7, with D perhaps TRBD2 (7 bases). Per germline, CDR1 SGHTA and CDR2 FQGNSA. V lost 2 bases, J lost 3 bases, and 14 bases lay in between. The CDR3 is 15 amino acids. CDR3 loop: CASSLTGGRLYEQYF. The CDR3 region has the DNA TGTGCCAGCAGCTTAACCGGGGGGCGTCTCTACGAGCAGTACTTC.

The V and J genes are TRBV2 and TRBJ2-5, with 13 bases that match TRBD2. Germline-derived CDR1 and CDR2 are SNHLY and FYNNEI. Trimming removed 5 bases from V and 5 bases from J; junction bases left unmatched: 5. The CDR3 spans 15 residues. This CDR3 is CASSPGTSGVETQYF. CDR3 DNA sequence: TGTGCCAGCAGTCCCGGGACTAGCGGGGTCGAGACCCAGTACTTC. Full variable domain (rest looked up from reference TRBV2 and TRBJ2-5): EPEVTQTPSHQVTQMGQEVILRCVPISNHLYFYWYRQILGQKVEFLVSFYNNEISEKSEIFDDQFSVERPDGSNFTLKIRSTKLEDSAMYFCASSPGTSGVETQYFGPGTRLLVL.

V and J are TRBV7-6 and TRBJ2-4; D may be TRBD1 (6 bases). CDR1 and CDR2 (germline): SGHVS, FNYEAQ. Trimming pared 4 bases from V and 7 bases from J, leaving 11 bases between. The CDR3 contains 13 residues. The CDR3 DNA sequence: TGTGCCAGCAGCTCCCGGACAGAGAACATTCAGTACTTC. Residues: CASSSRTENIQYF.

CDR3 bases: TGTGCCAGCAGCACCCAACCGGGACAGGCTGATGGCTACACCTTC. It translates to CASSTQPGQADGYTF. The chain links TRBV7-3 to TRBJ1-2, with 8 bases aligning to TRBD1. CDR1 and CDR2 (germline): SGHTA, FQGTGA. Trimming cost V 5 bases and J 6 bases; bases outside gene matches: 11. CDR3 length equals 15 residues.

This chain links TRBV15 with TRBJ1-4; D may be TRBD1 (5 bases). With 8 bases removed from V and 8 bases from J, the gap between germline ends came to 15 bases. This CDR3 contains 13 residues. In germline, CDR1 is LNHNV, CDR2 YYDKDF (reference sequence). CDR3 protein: CATSGHGREKLFF. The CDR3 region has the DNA TGTGCCACCTCCGGACACGGACGCGAAAAACTGTTTTTT. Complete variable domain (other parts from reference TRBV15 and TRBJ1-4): DAMVIQNPRYQVTQFGKPVTLSCSQTLNHNVMYWYQQKSSQAPKLLFHYYDKDFNNEADTPDNFQSRRPNTSFCFLDIRSPGLGDTAMYLCATSGHGREKLFFGSGTQLSVL.